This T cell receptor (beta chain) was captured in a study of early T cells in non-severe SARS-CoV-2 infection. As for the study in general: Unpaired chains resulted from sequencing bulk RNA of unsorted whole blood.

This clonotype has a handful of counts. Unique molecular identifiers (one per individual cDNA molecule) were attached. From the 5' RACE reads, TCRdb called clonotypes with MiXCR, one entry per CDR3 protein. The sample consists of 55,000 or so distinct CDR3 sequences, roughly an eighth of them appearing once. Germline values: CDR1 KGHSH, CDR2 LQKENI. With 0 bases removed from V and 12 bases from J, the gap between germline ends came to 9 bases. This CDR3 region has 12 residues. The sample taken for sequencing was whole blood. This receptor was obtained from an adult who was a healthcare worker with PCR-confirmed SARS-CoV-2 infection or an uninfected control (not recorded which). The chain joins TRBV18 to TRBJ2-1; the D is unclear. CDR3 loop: CASSPPARTQFF. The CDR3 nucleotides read TGTGCCAGCTCACCACCCGCTAGGACGCAGTTCTTC.